Following are 22 T cell receptor beta chains from one sample sequenced in a study of tumor-infiltrating lymphocytes in primary liver carcinoma. Unsorted whole blood served as the source of blood RNA, and germline DNA was extracted as well. A primer matching the constant region was used to make TCR beta cDNA from approximately 500 ng of total RNA. Employing slightly modified ARM-PCR, three nested multiplex PCR rounds were run, and these gave rise to the TCR beta libraries. PCR rounds one and two used TRBV1-TRBV30 forward primers with a C-beta reverse primer for 10 cycles each. MiXCR, run by TCRdb on the multiplex PCR reads, gives a single entry per CDR3 protein. The sample yields 300,000 to 400,000 distinct CDR3 sequences, around 60% seen once. Input material: peripheral blood. The receptors originated from a man aged 35-49 years with primary liver carcinoma and hepatitis B virus infection.

The chain is built from TRBV5-6 and TRBJ1-4; possibly TRBD1 for D (5 bases). This CDR3 has 13 residues. The germline V and J ends were trimmed by 3 bases and 5 bases, with 8 bases remaining between them. CDR1 SGHDT and CDR2 YYEEEE come from the germline V gene. The CDR3 DNA follows: TGTGCCAGCAGCTCGGGGGGAAATGAAAAACTGTTTTTT. It specifies CASSSGGNEKLFF.

As for this clonotype: One junction end disagrees with the germline gene, perhaps due to a read error. V is TRBV11-1 and J is TRBJ2-4, with 13 positions matching TRBD2. The CDR3 extends over 17 amino acids. CDR1 and CDR2 from the germline V gene are SGHAT and FQDESV (reference sequence). CDR3 sequence reads: CASGFPGTSGTKNFQCF. As DNA, the CDR3 is TGTGCCAGCGGCTTTCCCGGGACTAGCGGGACCAAAAACTTTCAGTGCTTC.

Turning to this clonotype: One junction end disagrees with the germline gene, perhaps due to a read error. V and J are TRBV6-1 and TRBJ2-7, with D unclear. The CDR3 covers 12 residues. Germline lookup yields CDR1 MNHNS and CDR2 SASEGT. This CDR3 is CTSPDGPYEQYF. CDR3 in DNA: TGTACCAGTCCCGACGGACCATACGAGCAGTACTTC.

Comment on this clonotype: Compared with germline, one end of the junction differs, possibly owing to a read error. The rearrangement uses TRBV11-2 and TRBJ2-3; 10 bases are a match to TRBD2. The germline V gene encodes CDR1 SGHAT and CDR2 FQNNGV. The CDR3 is 14 amino acids. CDR3 bases: TGTGCAAACAGCGGAGTAGCGGGAGGCCAAACGCAATATTTT. This translates into CANSGVAGGQTQYF.

This clonotype has ten or more counts. The J gene is TRBJ2-2, the V gene TRBV29-1; D call uncertain. The CDR3 has 11 residues. The V gene's germline CDR1 is SQVTM and CDR2 ANQGSEA. V was clipped by 7 bases and J by 3 bases, with 6 bases between them. CDR3 in amino acids: CSGRYTGELFF. The CDR3 nucleotides are TGCAGCGGCCGATACACCGGGGAGCTGTTTTTT.

Turning to this clonotype: This sequence may be a read error, since a much larger clone differs from it by one base. The CDR3 DNA sequence: TGCGCCAACAGCCAAGTAGTTAGCGGATACACAGATACGCAGTATTTT. Translation gives CANSQVVSGYTDTQYF. This chain connects TRBV4-1 to TRBJ2-3, with TRBD2 as a possible D gene (6 bases). Per the germline V gene, CDR1 is MGHRA and CDR2 is YSYEKL. The CDR3 has 16 residues.

This clonotype was picked up one time. One end of the junction is discordant with germline, which a read error may explain. The chain carries TRBV11-2 and TRBJ2-7; 11 bases match TRBD2. CDR1 is SGHAT and CDR2 is FQNNGV in the germline V gene. CDR3 length: 15 amino acids. The CDR3 sequence: CASSLLSGRDYEQYF. CDR3 DNA sequence: TGTGCCAGCAGCCTTCTTAGCGGGAGGGACTACGAACAGTACTTC.

This clonotype was counted ten times or more. The chain couples TRBV11-2 to TRBJ1-6; D may be TRBD1 (6 bases). V was trimmed by 3 bases and J by 10 bases, leaving 16 bases between them. This CDR3 contains 15 residues. Germline lookup yields CDR1 SGHAT and CDR2 FQNNGV. DNA of the CDR3: TGTGCCAGCAGCTTCCTAGGGGGAGGGGGGTCACCCCTCCACTTT. Its translation: CASSFLGGGGSPLHF. The full variable domain, its missing parts supplied by reference TRBV11-2 and TRBJ1-6, is EAGVAQSPRYKIIEKRQSVAFWCNPISGHATLYWYQQILGQGPKLLIQFQNNGVVDDSQLPKDRFSAERLKGVDSTLKIQPAKLEDSAVYLCASSFLGGGGSPLHFGNGTRLTVT.

This clonotype has just one count. This chain links TRBV14 with TRBJ2-5; D is undetermined. There are 16 residues in the CDR3. Germline CDR1 reads SGHDN; CDR2 reads FVKESK. V was pared by 2 bases and J by 0 bases, with 13 bases between. The CDR3 spells CASSQTFGYNQETQYF. CDR3 in DNA: TGTGCCAGCAGCCAAACCTTTGGCTACAACCAAGAGACCCAGTACTTC.

This CDR3 reads CASSQDHRAQETQYF. In DNA form, the CDR3 reads TGCGCCAGCAGCCAAGACCACAGAGCGCAAGAGACCCAGTACTTC. The V call is TRBV4-1, the J call TRBJ2-5; D is ambiguous. V was trimmed by 0 bases and J by 2 bases, leaving 10 bases between them. There are 15 residues in the CDR3. Germline lookup yields CDR1 MGHRA and CDR2 YSYEKL.

This clonotype has ten or more counts. The chain has TRBV12-5 and TRBJ2-1; unclear D gene. Looked up from germline, CDR1 is LGHNT and CDR2 is FRNRAP. V gave up 1 base and J gave up 6 bases, with 7 bases separating them. The CDR3 consists of 13 residues. CDR3 loop: CASGLASINEQFF. The CDR3 DNA follows: TGTGCTAGTGGTTTGGCCAGCATCAATGAGCAGTTCTTC.

Regarding this clonotype: A much larger clone lies a single base off, so this may be a read error. V is TRBV6-1 and J is TRBJ2-7; D assignment may be TRBD1 or TRBD2 (5 bases each). The CDR3 contains 15 residues. The germline gives CDR1 MNHNS, CDR2 SASEGT. V was pared by 2 bases and J by 3 bases, with 14 bases between. CDR3 loop: CASSETWGRSYEQYF. In DNA form, the CDR3 reads TGTGCCAGCAGTGAAACCTGGGGACGGAGCTACGAGCAGTACTTC.

This clonotype was seen only once. It may be a read error: a sequence one base away is much more abundant. The rearrangement uses TRBV4-1 and TRBJ2-1; D may be TRBD2 (5 bases). Trimming pared 1 base from V and 9 bases from J, leaving 19 bases between. The CDR3 has 16 residues. Germline loops: CDR1 MGHRA, CDR2 YSYEKL. The CDR3 sequence: CASSQGSTARTGEQFF. In DNA form, the CDR3 reads TGCGCCAGCAGCCAAGGTAGCACCGCACGGACTGGTGAGCAGTTCTTC.

This clonotype has a handful of counts. V usage is TRBV6-5 and J usage is TRBJ2-3; perhaps TRBD2 as D (6 bases). Trimming took 6 bases from V and 6 from J, leaving 22 bases between them. In germline, CDR1 is MNHEY, CDR2 SVGAGI. The CDR3 runs to 16 residues. The CDR3 DNA follows: TGTGCCAGCAGCCCCTGGGAGGCCTCGGGCGTTGATACGCAGTATTTT. It yields the protein CASSPWEASGVDTQYF.

Points on this clonotype: An end of the junction does not agree with germline; a read error may underlie this. J is TRBJ2-5 and V is TRBV11-2; the D is unclear. Germline V lookup: CDR1 SGHAT, CDR2 FQNNGV. The CDR3 extends over 11 amino acids. CDR3 nucleotide sequence: TGTGCTAGCAGCTTACCTGAGACTCTGCACTTC. This encodes CASSLPETLHF.

In this sample, this clonotype turned up a few times. A clone one base away is much larger, so this may be a read error. The J gene is TRBJ1-4, the V gene TRBV6-1; 7 bases agree with TRBD1. The CDR3 runs 13 residues. Germline loops: CDR1 MNHNS, CDR2 SASEGT. CDR3 in DNA: TGTGCCAGCAGTGGCGACAGGGTTGAAGAACTGTTTTTT. Its protein is CASSGDRVEELFF.

The table lists this clonotype with many counts. J is TRBJ2-7 and V is TRBV29-1, with D possibly being TRBD1 or TRBD2 (5 bases each). V dropped 6 bases and J dropped 5 bases, with 20 bases sitting between them. The CDR3 is 14 residues long. Looked up from germline, CDR1 is SQVTM and CDR2 is ANQGSEA. The CDR3 DNA reads TGCAGCGTGTTCGAGGGAAGGGGTAGCAACGAGCAGTACTTC. It encodes CSVFEGRGSNEQYF.

As concerns this clonotype: One end of the junction does not line up with germline, which may come from a read error. This sequence joins TRBV4-1 and TRBJ1-3; no reliable D call. The CDR3 totals 16 residues. The germline V gene has CDR1 MGHRA and CDR2 YSYEKL. CDR3 DNA: TGCGCGAGCAGCCAACTGCGACTGATTTCTGGAAACACCATATATTTT. This gives the protein CASSQLRLISGNTIYF.

Turning to this clonotype: Here the CDR3 omits its conserved ending phenylalanine or tryptophan, so a read error is the likely source. The chain links TRBV12-3 or TRBV12-4 to TRBJ2-1; no clear D. Trimming removed 6 bases at V and 7 bases at J, with 10 bases between. CDR3 length: 12 amino acids. This chain's CDR3 is CASSLLGNEQFI. CDR3 in DNA: TGTGCCAGCAGCCTCCTCGGGAATGAGCAGTTCATC.

Worth noting for this clonotype: A read error is likely, as this CDR3 ends without the conserved phenylalanine or tryptophan. This sequence joins TRBV11-2 and TRBJ2-3; the D gene is possibly TRBD1 (6 bases). CDR3 length: 13 amino acids. V was pared by 7 bases and J by 4 bases, with 12 bases between. Germline CDR1 reads SGHAT; CDR2 reads FQNNGV. For the CDR3, the DNA is TGTGCCAGCAACTGGACAGTATCAGATACGCAGTATTCT. Its translation is CASNWTVSDTQYS.

This clonotype came up once. This may arise from a read error, as a much more abundant clone is one base away. A read error is likely, as this CDR3 ends without the conserved phenylalanine or tryptophan. The rearrangement uses TRBV10-2 and TRBJ2-1; D gene unclear. The CDR3 consists of 13 residues. The V and J ends lost 5 bases and 3 bases respectively, with 8 bases between them. Per germline, CDR1 WSHSY and CDR2 SAAADI. CDR3 DNA: TGCGCCAGCAGTCTAGAGGTCTACAATGAGCAGTTCCTC. Translating it yields CASSLEVYNEQFL.

To note about this clonotype: A junction boundary mismatches the germline segment, possibly from a read error. The V call is TRBV11-2, the J call TRBJ2-7; 7 bases fit TRBD1. The CDR3 totals 13 residues. Looked up from germline, CDR1 is SGHAT and CDR2 is FQNNGV. The CDR3 sequence: CVSSFDRVHEQYF. The CDR3 coding sequence is TGTGTCAGCAGCTTCGACAGGGTGCATGAGCAGTACTTC.